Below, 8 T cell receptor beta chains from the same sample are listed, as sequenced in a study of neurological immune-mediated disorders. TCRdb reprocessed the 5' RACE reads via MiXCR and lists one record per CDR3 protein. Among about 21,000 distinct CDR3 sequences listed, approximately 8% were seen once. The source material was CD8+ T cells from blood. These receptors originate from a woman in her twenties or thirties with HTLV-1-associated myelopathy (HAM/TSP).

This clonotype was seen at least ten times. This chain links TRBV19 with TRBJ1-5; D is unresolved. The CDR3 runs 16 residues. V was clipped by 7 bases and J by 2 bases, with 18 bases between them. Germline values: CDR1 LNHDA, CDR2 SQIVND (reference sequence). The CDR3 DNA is TGTGCCAGTACCACGACAAGGGATGTCGGCAATCAGCCCCAGCATTTT. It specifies CASTTTRDVGNQPQHF.

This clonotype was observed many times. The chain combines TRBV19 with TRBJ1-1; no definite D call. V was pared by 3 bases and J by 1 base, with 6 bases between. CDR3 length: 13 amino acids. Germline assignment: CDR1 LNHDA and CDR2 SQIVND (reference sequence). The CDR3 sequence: CASSIHRNTEAFF. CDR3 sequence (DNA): TGTGCCAGTAGTATTCACAGGAACACTGAAGCTTTCTTT.

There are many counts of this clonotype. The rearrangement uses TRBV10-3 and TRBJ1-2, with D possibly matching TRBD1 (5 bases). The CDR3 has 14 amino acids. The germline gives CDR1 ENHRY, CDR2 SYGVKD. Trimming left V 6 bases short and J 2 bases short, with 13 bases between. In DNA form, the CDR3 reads TGTGCCATCAGACCCCCAGACAGAAACTATGGCTACACCTTC. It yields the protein CAIRPPDRNYGYTF.

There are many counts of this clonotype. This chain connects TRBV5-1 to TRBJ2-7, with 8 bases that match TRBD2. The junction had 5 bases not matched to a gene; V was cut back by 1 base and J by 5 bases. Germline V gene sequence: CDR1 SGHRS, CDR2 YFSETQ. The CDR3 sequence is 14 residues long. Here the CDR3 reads CASSLYGSGDEQYF. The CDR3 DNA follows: TGCGCCAGCAGCTTGTACGGTAGCGGGGACGAGCAGTACTTC.

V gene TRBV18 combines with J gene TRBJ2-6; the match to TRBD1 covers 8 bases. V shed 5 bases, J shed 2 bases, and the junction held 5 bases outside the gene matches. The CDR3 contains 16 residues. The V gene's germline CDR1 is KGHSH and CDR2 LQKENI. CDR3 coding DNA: TGTGCCAGCTCATACTACAGGGGGACTGGGGCCAACGTCCTGACTTTC. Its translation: CASSYYRGTGANVLTF.

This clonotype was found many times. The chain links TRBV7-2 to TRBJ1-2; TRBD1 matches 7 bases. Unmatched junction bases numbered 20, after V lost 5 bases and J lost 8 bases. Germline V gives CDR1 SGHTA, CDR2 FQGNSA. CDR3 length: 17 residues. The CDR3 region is CASSPLGRTGLLEGYTF. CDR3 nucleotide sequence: TGTGCCAGCAGCCCGTTGGGGAGGACAGGCCTTCTGGAGGGCTACACCTTC.

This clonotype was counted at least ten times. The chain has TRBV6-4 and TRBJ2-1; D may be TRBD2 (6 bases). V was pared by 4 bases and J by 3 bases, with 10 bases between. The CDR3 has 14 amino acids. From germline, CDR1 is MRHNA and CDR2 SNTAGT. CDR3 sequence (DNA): TGTGCCAGCAGTGGCGGGGCCAGCTACAATGAGCAGTTCTTC. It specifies CASSGGASYNEQFF.

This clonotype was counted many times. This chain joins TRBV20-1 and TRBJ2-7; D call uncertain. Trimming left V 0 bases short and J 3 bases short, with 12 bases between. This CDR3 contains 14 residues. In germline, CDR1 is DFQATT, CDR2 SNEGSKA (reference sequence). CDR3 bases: TGCAGTGCTAGAGATCAACGGGTGGACTACGAGCAGTACTTC. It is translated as CSARDQRVDYEQYF.